This T cell receptor beta chain was recorded in a study of blood T cells in healthy people across ages. A J-beta primer mix and a sample-barcoded 5' primer were used in a second PCR of about 6 to 12 cycles. TCRdb independently ran MiXCR on the 5' RACE reads; one entry per CDR3 protein. The sample includes over 1.5 million distinct CDR3 sequences, 49% of them seen just once. It was about 10 milliliters of peripheral blood that were drawn from each donor. The TCR sequence derives from a woman aged 40 to 50 in good health. The specimen was blood.

The CDR3 protein is CASSQEGSGTVDTQYF. CDR3 coding DNA: TGCGCCAGCAGCCAAGAAGGTTCCGGGACAGTAGATACGCAGTATTTT. V gene TRBV4-3 combines with J gene TRBJ2-3; 7 bases fit TRBD1. From germline, CDR1 is LGHNA and CDR2 YSLEER. This CDR3 spans 16 amino acids. The V segment lost 0 bases and the J segment 5 bases; nucleotides outside the gene matches: 8.